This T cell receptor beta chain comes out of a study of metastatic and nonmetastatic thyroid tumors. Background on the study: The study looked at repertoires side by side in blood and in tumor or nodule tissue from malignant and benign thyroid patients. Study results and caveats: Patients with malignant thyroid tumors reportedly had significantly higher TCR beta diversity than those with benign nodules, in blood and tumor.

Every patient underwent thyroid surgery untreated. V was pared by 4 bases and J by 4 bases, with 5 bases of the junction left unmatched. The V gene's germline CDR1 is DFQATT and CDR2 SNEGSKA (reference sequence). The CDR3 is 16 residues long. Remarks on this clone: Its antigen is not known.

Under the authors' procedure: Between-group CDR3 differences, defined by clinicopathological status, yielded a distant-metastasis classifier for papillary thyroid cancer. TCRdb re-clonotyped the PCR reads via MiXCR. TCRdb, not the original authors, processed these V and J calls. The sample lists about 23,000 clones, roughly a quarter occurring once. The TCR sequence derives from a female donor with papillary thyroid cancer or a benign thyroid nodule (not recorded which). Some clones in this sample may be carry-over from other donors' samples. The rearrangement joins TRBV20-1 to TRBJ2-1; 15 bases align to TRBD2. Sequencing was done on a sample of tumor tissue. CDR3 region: CSATGLAGGFYNEQFF. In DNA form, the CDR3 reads TGCAGTGCTACCGGACTAGCGGGAGGGTTTTACAATGAGCAGTTCTTC.